This T cell receptor beta chain was sequenced for a study of cytomegalovirus exposure and HLA in healthy donors. This PCR relied on a set of 60 Vbeta primers and 13 Jbeta primers. TCRdb's table, derived via immunoSEQ multiplex PCR, lists solely in-frame clones and lacks some. In the table there are under 150,000 clones, 73% of which are singletons. Healthy bone marrow donors made up the donor group. CDR1 and CDR2 (germline): MNHEY, SMNVEV (reference sequence). There are 13 residues in the CDR3. After removal of 4 bases from V and 4 bases from J, the junction contained 3 bases not matched to a gene. About this clone itself: Antigen specificity is unknown.

Study results and caveats: In an earlier analysis, productive rearrangement rates for most beta V segments clustered near 87% or 30%.

Sequencing was done on a sample of PBMCs. This TCR was sampled from a human donor in good health. The chain recombines TRBV27 with TRBJ1-2; 7 bases line up with TRBD1. CDR3 sequence: CASSSGQAYGYTF. CDR3 nucleotide sequence: TGTGCCAGCAGTTCCGGACAGGCCTATGGCTACACCTTC.